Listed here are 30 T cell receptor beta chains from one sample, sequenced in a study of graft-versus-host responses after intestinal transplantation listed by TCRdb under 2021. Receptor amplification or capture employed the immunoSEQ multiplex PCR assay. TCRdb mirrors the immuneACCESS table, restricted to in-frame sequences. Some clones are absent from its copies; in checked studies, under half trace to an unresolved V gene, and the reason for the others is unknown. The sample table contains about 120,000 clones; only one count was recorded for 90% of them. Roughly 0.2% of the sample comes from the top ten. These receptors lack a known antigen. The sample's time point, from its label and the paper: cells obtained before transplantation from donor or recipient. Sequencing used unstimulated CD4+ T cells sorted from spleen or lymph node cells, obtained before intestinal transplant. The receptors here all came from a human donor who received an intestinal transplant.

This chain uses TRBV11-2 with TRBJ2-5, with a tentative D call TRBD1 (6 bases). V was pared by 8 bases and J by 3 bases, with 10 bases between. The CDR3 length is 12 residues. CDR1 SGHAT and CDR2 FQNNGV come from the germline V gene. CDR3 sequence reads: CASSRTEETQYF. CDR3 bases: TGTGCCAGCTCCCGGACAGAAGAGACCCAGTACTTC.

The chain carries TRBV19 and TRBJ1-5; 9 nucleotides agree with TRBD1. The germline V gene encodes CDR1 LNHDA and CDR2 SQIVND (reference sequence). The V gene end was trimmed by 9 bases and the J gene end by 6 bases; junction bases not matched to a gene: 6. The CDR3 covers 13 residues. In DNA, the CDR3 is TGTGCCAGCGGGACAGGGAAAGGTCAGCCCCAGCATTTT. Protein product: CASGTGKGQPQHF.

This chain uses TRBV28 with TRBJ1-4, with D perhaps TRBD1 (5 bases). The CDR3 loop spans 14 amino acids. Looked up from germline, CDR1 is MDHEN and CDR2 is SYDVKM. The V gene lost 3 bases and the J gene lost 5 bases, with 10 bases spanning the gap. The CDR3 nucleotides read TGTGCCAGCAGTTTCACAGGTTCCAATGAAAAACTGTTTTTT. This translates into CASSFTGSNEKLFF. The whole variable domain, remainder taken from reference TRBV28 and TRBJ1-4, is DVKVTQSSRYLVKRTGEKVFLECVQDMDHENMFWYRQDPGLGLRLIYFSYDVKMKEKGDIPEGYSVSREKKERFSLILESASTNQTSMYLCASSFTGSNEKLFFGSGTQLSVL.

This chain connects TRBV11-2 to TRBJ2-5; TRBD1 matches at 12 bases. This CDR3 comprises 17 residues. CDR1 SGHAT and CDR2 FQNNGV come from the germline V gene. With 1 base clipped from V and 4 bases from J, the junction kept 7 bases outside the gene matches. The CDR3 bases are TGTGCCAGCAGCTTAGCCGGGACAGGGGGCGCAGGAGAGACCCAGTACTTC. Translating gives CASSLAGTGGAGETQYF.

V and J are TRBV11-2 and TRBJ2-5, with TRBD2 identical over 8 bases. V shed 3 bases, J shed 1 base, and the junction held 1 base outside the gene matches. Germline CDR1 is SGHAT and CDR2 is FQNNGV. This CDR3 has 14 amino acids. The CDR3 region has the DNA TGTGCCAGCAGCTTTACTAGCGGCCAAGAGACCCAGTACTTC. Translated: CASSFTSGQETQYF.

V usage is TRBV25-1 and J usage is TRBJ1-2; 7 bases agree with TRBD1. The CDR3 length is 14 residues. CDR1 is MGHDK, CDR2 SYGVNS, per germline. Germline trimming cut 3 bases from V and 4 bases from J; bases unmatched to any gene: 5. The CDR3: CASSDYRDSYGYTF. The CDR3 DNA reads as TGTGCCAGCAGTGATTATCGGGACAGCTATGGCTACACCTTC.

DNA of the CDR3: TGTGCCAGCAGTTTATCGTACAAAAACATTCAGTACTTC. Amino acids: CASSLSYKNIQYF. The chain links TRBV28 to TRBJ2-4; no clear D. V lost 1 base and J lost 3, with 4 bases in between. The CDR3 length is 13 residues. Germline CDR1 reads MDHEN; CDR2 reads SYDVKM.

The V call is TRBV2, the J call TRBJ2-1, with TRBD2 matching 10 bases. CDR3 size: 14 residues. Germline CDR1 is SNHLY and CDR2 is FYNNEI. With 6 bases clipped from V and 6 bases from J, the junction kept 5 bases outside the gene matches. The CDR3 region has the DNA TGTGCCAGCAGGGCGGGACTAGCGATCAATGAGCAGTTCTTC. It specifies CASRAGLAINEQFF. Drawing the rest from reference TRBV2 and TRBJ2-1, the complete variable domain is EPEVTQTPSHQVTQMGQEVILRCVPISNHLYFYWYRQILGQKVEFLVSFYNNEISEKSEIFDDQFSVERPDGSNFTLKIRSTKLEDSAMYFCASRAGLAINEQFFGPGTRLTVL.

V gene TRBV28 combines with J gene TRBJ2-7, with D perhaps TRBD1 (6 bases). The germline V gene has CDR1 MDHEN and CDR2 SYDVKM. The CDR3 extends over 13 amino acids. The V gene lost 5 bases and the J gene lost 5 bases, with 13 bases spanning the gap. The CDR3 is CASSPDSRDEQYF. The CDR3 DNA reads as TGTGCCAGCAGTCCGGACAGCAGGGACGAGCAGTACTTC.

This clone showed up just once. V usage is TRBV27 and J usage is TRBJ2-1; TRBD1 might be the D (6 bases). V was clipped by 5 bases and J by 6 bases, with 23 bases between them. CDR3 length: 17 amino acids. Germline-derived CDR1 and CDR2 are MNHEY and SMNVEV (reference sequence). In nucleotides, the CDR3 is TGTGCCAGCAGTCCTATCCCTTGGGCAGGGGTTATCAATGAGCAGTTCTTC. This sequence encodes CASSPIPWAGVINEQFF.

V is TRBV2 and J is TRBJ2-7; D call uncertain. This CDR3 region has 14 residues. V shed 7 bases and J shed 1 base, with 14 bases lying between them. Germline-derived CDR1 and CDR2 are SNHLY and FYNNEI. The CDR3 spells CASIRSTLSYEQYF. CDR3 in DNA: TGTGCCAGCATTCGAAGTACTCTTTCCTACGAGCAGTACTTC.

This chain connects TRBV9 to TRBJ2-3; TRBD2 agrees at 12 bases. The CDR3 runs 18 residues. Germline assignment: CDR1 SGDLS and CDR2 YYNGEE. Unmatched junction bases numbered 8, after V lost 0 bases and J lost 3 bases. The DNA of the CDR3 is TGTGCCAGCAGCGTAGGACTAGCGGGAGAATTTATAACAGATACGCAGTATTTT. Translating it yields CASSVGLAGEFITDTQYF.

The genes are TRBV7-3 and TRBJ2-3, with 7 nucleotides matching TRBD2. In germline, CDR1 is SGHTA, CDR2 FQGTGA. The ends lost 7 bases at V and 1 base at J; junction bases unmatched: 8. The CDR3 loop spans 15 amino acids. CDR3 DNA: TGTGCCAGCACTTCCGGCGGGAGAGGCACAGATACGCAGTATTTT. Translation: CASTSGGRGTDTQYF. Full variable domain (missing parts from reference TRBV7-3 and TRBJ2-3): GAGVSQTPSNKVTEKGKYVELRCDPISGHTALYWYRQSLGQGPEFLIYFQGTGAADDSGLPNDRFFAVRPEGSVSTLKIQRTERGDSAVYLCASTSGGRGTDTQYFGPGTRLTVL.

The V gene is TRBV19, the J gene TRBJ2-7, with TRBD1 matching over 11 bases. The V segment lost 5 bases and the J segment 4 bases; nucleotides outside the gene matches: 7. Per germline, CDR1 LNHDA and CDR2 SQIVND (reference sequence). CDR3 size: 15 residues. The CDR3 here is CASSYRDRGMYEQYF. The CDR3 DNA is TGTGCCAGTAGTTATCGGGACAGGGGGATGTACGAGCAGTACTTC.

In DNA, the CDR3 is TGTGCCAGCAGTGAGGTGACAGGGGGAAACTATGGCTACACCTTC. Translated, it gives CASSEVTGGNYGYTF. The chain joins TRBV6-1 to TRBJ1-2, with 9 bases that match TRBD1. Germline assignment: CDR1 MNHNS and CDR2 SASEGT. The CDR3 is made up of 15 amino acids. With V trimmed by 3 bases and J by 2 bases, 4 bases remained unmatched.

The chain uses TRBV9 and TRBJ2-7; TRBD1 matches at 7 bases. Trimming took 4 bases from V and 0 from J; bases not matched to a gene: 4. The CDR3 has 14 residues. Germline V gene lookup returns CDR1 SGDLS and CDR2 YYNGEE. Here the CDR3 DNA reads TGTGCCAGCAGCCCAGAGGGGGCCTCCTACGAGCAGTACTTC. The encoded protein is CASSPEGASYEQYF.

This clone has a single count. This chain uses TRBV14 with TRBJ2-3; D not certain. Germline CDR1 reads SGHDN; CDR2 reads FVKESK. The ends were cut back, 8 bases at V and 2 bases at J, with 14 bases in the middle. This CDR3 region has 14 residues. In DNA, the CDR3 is TGTGCCAGCCGAAAGAGGCACAACACAGATACGCAGTATTTT. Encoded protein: CASRKRHNTDTQYF.

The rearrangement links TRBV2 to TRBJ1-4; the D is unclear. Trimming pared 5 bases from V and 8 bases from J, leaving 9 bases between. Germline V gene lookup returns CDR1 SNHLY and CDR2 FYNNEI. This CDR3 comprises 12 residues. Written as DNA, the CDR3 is TGTGCCAGCAGTATGACGGAGGAAAAACTGTTTTTT. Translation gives CASSMTEEKLFF.

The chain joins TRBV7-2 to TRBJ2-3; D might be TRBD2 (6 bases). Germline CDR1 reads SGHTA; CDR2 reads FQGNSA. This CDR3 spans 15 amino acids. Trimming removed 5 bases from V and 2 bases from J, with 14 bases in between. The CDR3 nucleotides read TGTGCCAGCAGCCTGACCGGGACTTACACAGATACGCAGTATTTT. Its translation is CASSLTGTYTDTQYF.

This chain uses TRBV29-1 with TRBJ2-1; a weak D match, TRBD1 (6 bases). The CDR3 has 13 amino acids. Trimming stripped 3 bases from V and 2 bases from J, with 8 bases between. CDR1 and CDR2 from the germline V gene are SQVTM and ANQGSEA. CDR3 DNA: TGCAGCGTTGAGAGACAGGCCTACAATGAGCAGTTCTTC. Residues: CSVERQAYNEQFF.

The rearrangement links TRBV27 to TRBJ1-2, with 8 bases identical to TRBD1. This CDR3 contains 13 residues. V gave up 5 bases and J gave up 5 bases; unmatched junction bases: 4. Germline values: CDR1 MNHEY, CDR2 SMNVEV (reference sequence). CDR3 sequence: CASSERTGYGYTF. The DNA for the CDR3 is TGTGCCAGCAGTGAACGGACAGGGTATGGCTACACCTTC.

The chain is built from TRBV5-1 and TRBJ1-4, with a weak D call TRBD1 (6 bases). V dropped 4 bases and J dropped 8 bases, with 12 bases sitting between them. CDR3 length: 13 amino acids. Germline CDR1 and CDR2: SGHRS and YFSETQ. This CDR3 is CASSLGQKEKLFF. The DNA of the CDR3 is TGCGCCAGCAGCCTCGGACAGAAGGAAAAACTGTTTTTT.

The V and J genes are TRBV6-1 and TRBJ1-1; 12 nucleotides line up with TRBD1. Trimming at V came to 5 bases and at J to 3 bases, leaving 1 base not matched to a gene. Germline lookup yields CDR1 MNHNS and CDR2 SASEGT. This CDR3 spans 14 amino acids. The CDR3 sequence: CASSRDRGHTEAFF. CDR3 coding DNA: TGTGCCAGCAGTCGGGACAGGGGGCACACTGAAGCTTTCTTT.

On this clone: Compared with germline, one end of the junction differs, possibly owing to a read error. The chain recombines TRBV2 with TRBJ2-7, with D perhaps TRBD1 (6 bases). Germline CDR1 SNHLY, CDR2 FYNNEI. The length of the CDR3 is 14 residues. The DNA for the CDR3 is TGTGCCAGCAGTGAAACGACAGGCACCAACGAGCGGTACTTC. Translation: CASSETTGTNERYF.

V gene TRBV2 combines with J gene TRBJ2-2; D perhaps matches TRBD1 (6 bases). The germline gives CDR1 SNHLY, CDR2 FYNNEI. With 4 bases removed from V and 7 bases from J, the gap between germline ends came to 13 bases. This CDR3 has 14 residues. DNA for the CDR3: TGTGCCAGCAGTGTCAGGACAGTTAACGGGGAGCTGTTTTTT. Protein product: CASSVRTVNGELFF.

The CDR3 loop reads CASSMGQTIRENTEAFF. The CDR3 DNA reads as TGTGCCAGTAGTATGGGACAGACGATCCGGGAGAACACTGAAGCTTTCTTT. This chain uses TRBV19 with TRBJ1-1; TRBD1 aligns across 7 bases. This CDR3 has 17 residues. The V gene's germline CDR1 is LNHDA and CDR2 SQIVND (reference sequence). V lost 3 bases, J lost 1 base, and 11 bases stayed unmatched.

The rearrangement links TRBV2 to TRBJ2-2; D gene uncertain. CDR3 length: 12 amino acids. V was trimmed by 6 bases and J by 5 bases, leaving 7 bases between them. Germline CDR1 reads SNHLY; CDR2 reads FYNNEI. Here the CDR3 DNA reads TGTGCCAGCAGATCGCGGACCGGGGAGCTGTTTTTT. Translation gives CASRSRTGELFF. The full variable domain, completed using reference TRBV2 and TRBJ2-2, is EPEVTQTPSHQVTQMGQEVILRCVPISNHLYFYWYRQILGQKVEFLVSFYNNEISEKSEIFDDQFSVERPDGSNFTLKIRSTKLEDSAMYFCASRSRTGELFFGEGSRLTVL.

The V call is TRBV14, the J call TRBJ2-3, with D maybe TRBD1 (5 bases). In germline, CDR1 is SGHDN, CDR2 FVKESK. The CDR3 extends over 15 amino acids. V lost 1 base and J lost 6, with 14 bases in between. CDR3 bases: TGTGCCAGCAGCCAAGGTGGGGCGGTTCGGGATACGCAGTATTTT. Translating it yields CASSQGGAVRDTQYF.

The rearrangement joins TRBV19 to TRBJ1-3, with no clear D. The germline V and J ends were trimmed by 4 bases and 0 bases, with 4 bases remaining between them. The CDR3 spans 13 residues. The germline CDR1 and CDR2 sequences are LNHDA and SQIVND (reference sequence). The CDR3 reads CASSTGSGNTIYF. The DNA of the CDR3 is TGTGCCAGTAGTACGGGCTCTGGAAACACCATATATTTT.

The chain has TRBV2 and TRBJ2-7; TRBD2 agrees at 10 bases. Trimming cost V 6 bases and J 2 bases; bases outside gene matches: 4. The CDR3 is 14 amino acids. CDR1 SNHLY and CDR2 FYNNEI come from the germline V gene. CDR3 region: CASRTLAGTYEQYF. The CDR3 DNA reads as TGTGCCAGCAGGACACTAGCGGGGACCTACGAGCAGTACTTC.